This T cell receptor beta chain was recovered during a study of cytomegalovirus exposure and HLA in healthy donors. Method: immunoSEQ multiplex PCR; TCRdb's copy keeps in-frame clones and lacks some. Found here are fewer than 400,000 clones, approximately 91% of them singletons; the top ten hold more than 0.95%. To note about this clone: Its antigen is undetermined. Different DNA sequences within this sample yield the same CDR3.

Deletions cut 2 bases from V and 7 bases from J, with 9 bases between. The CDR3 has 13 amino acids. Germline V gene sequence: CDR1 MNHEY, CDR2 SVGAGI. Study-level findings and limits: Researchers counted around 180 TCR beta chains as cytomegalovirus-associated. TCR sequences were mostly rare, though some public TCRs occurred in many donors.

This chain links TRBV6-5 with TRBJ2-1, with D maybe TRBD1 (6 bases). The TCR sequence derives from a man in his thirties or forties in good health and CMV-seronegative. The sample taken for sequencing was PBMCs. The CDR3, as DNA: TGTGCCAGCAGTTACGGCAGGGGAAATGAGCAGTTCTTC. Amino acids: CASSYGRGNEQFF.